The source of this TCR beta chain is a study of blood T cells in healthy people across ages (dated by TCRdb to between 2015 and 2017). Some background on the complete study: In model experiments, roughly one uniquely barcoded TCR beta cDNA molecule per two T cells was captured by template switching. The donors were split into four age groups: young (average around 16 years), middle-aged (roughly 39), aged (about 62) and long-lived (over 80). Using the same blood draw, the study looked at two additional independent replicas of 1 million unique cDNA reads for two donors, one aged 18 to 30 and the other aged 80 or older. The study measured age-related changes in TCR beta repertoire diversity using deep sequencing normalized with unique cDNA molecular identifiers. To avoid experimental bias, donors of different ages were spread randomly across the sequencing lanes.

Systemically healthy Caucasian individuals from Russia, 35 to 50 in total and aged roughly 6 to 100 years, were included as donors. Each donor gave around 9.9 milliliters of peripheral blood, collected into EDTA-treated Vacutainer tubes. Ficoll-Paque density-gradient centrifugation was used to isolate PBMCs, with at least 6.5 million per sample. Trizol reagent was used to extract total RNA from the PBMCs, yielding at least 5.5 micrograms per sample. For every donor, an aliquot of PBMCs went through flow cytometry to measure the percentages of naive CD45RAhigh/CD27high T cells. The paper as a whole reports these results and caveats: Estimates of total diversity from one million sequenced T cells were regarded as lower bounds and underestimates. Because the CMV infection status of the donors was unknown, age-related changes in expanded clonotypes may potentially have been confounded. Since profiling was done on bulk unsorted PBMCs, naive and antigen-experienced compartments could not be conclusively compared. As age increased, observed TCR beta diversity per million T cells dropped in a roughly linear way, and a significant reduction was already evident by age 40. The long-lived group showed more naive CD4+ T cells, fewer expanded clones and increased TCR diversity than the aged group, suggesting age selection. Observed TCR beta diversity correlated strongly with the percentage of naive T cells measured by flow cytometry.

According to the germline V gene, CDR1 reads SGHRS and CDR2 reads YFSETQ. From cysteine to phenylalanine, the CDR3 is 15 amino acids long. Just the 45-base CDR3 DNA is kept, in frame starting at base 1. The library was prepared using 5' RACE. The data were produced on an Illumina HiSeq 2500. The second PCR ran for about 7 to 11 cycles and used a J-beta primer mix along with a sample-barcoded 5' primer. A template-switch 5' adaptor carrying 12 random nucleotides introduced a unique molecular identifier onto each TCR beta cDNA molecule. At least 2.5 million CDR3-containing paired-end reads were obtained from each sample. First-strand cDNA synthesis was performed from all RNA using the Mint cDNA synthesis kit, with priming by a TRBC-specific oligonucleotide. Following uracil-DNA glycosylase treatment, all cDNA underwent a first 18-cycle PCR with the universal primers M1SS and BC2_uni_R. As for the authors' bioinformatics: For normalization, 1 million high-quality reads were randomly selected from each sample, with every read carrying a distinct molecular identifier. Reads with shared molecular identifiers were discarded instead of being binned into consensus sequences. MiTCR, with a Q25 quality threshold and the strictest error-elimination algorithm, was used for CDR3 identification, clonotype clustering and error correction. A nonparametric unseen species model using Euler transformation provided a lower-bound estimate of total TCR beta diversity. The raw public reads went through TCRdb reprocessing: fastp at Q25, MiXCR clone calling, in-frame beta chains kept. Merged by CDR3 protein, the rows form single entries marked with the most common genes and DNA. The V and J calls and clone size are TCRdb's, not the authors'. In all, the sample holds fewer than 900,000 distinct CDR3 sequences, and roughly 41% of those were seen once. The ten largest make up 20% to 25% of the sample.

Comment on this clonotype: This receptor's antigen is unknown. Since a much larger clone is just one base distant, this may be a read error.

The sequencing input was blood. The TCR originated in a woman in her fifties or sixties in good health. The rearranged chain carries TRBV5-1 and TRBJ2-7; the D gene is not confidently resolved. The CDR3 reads CANSETTPAGPEQYF. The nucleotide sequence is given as TGCGCCAACAGCGAGACGACCCCAGCAGGTCCCGAGCAGTACTTC. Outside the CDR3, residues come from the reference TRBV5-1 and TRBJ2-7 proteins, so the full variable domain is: KAGVTQTPRYLIKTRGQQVTLSCSPISGHRSVSWYQQTPGQGLQFLFEYFSETQRNKGNFPGRFSGRQFSNSRSEMNVSTLELGDSALYLCANSETTPAGPEQYFGPGTRLTVT.